The 28 T cell receptor beta chains listed next were all sequenced from one sample in a study of response to subunit inactivated influenza vaccine. TCRdb redid the calling of the RT-PCR reads with MiXCR, one entry per CDR3 protein. The sample includes under 550,000 distinct CDR3 sequences, 6% to 9% of them seen just once. The sample consisted of PBMCs from blood, taken around 25 months after vaccination. The receptors stem from a man between 50 and 69 years old who received an inactivated influenza vaccine.

V and J are TRBV20-1 and TRBJ2-7, with D hard to call. The V end lost 5 bases, the J end lost 5 bases, and 16 bases lay between the germline ends. CDR1 and CDR2 (germline): DFQATT, SNEGSKA (reference sequence). This CDR3 has 13 amino acids. CDR3 amino acids: CSALTGFNNEQYF. The CDR3, as DNA: TGCAGTGCTTTGACCGGGTTCAACAACGAGCAGTACTTC.

This clonotype showed up just a few times. The V call is TRBV25-1, the J call TRBJ2-7, with 7 bases fitting TRBD2. The CDR3 has 14 residues. The ends lost 9 bases at V and 2 bases at J; junction bases unmatched: 10. CDR1 MGHDK and CDR2 SYGVNS come from the germline V gene. The CDR3 region has the DNA TGTGCCAGTCAGACGGGGGGAGGGACCTACGAGCAGTACTTC. Its protein is CASQTGGGTYEQYF.

This clonotype was counted between two and nine times. This sequence joins TRBV11-2 and TRBJ1-1, with TRBD1 as a possible D gene (6 bases). This CDR3 comprises 17 residues. V dropped 1 base and J dropped 1 base, with 16 bases sitting between them. Germline CDR1 and CDR2: SGHAT and FQNNGV. The chain's CDR3 is CASSLVFRGTSNTEAFF. CDR3 in DNA: TGTGCCAGCAGCTTAGTTTTTAGGGGGACCTCGAACACTGAAGCTTTCTTT.

This clonotype occurred a few times. J is TRBJ2-1 and V is TRBV11-2; D gene ambiguous. The CDR3 is made up of 14 amino acids. The germline CDR1 and CDR2 sequences are SGHAT and FQNNGV. V lost 5 bases to trimming and J lost 5 bases, with 13 bases between them. CDR3 amino acids: CASSTPRKNNEQFF. DNA of the CDR3: TGTGCCAGCAGCACTCCCAGGAAGAACAATGAGCAGTTCTTC.

The chain uses TRBV20-1 and TRBJ2-2; 9 nucleotides align to TRBD2. CDR1 is DFQATT and CDR2 is SNEGSKA in the germline V gene (reference sequence). The CDR3 is 15 residues long. Trimming cost V 6 bases and J 2 bases; bases outside gene matches: 7. The CDR3 sequence is CSAPLAGVNTGELFF. CDR3 nucleotides: TGCAGTGCCCCCTTAGCGGGAGTAAACACCGGGGAGCTGTTTTTT.

The CDR3 bases are TGTGCCAGCAGCCCCTCGACTAGCCCCAATGAGCAGTTCTTC. Translating it yields CASSPSTSPNEQFF. V gene TRBV7-3 combines with J gene TRBJ2-1; 7 nucleotides match TRBD2. J gave up 6 bases and V 5 bases, and 7 bases lay outside the gene matches. Germline V gene lookup returns CDR1 SGHTA and CDR2 FQGTGA. The CDR3 spans 14 residues.

This clonotype turned up a few times. The rearrangement uses TRBV20-1 and TRBJ1-5; D not certain. Trimming took 0 bases from V and 7 from J, leaving 22 bases between them. The CDR3 totals 17 residues. Germline V gene lookup returns CDR1 DFQATT and CDR2 SNEGSKA (reference sequence). In nucleotides, the CDR3 is TGCAGTGCTAGAGACCCCACCACTGCTCGATTGGAACAGCCCCAGCATTTT. It encodes CSARDPTTARLEQPQHF.

This clonotype was detected ten times or more. This chain connects TRBV16 to TRBJ2-7; a possible D gene is TRBD1 (6 bases). The CDR3 loop spans 17 amino acids. Per germline, CDR1 KGHSY and CDR2 FQNENV. V lost 1 base and J 5 bases, leaving 21 bases between the germline ends. The CDR3 is CASSQYLEAGVFNEQYF. CDR3 DNA sequence: TGTGCCAGCAGCCAATACCTTGAAGCAGGGGTGTTCAACGAGCAGTACTTC.

This clonotype came up many times. The chain employs TRBV12-3 or TRBV12-4 and TRBJ1-1, with a tentative D call TRBD1 (6 bases). This CDR3 is built from 14 residues. Trimming removed 0 bases at V and 4 bases at J, with 9 bases between. CDR3 amino acids: CASSLAGAGTEAFF. The CDR3 coding sequence is TGTGCCAGCAGTTTAGCGGGGGCTGGCACTGAAGCTTTCTTT.

Note on this clonotype: One end of the junction is discordant with germline, which a read error may explain. The chain has TRBV10-3 and TRBJ2-1; TRBD2 agrees at 9 bases. The germline V gene has CDR1 ENHRY and CDR2 SYGVKD. The CDR3 extends over 15 amino acids. The CDR3, as DNA: TGTGCCATCAGTGAGGCGGGAGGGTCCTCCAATGAGCAGTTCTTC. It is translated as CAISEAGGSSNEQFF.

This clonotype occurred many times. This chain links TRBV3-1 with TRBJ1-1; tentative D call: TRBD1 (5 bases). The V end was cut by 2 bases, the J end by 0 bases, with 10 bases between. Germline loops: CDR1 LGHDT, CDR2 YNNKEL (reference sequence). CDR3 length equals 15 residues. CDR3 sequence: CASSQRGLMNTEAFF. In DNA, the CDR3 is TGTGCCAGCAGCCAAAGGGGCCTTATGAACACTGAAGCTTTCTTT.

This clonotype was found a few times. This chain uses TRBV20-1 with TRBJ2-5, with 14 bases that match TRBD2. Germline-derived CDR1 and CDR2 are DFQATT and SNEGSKA (reference sequence). There are 16 residues in the CDR3. In DNA, the CDR3 is TGCACGGCTCAAGGACTAGCGGGAGGAGAGACGGAGACCCAGTACTTC. This encodes CTAQGLAGGETETQYF.

This clonotype was picked up many times. The chain has TRBV12-3 or TRBV12-4 and TRBJ2-2, with a possible D match to TRBD1 (6 bases). The CDR3 runs 15 residues. V lost 10 bases, J lost 1 base, and 16 bases lay in between. CDR3 in amino acids: CATAWGPQNTGELFF. For the CDR3, the DNA is TGTGCCACCGCGTGGGGGCCACAGAACACCGGGGAGCTGTTTTTT.

This clonotype was counted between two and nine times. The chain is built from TRBV3-1 and TRBJ2-5; D unclear. CDR3 size: 9 residues. Germline CDR1 LGHDT, CDR2 YNNKEL (reference sequence). V gave up 8 bases and J gave up 7 bases, with 5 bases separating them. The CDR3 sequence: CASGRTQYF. Here the CDR3 DNA reads TGTGCCAGCGGCCGGACCCAGTACTTC.

This clonotype was detected ten times or more. The rearrangement links TRBV9 to TRBJ2-3, with 10 bases matching TRBD2. The CDR3 sequence is 16 residues long. Per the germline V gene, CDR1 is SGDLS and CDR2 is YYNGEE. Trimming cost V 0 bases and J 0 bases; bases outside gene matches: 1. The CDR3 spells CASSVASGSSTDTQYF. CDR3 nucleotides: TGTGCCAGCAGCGTAGCTAGCGGGAGTAGCACAGATACGCAGTATTTT. The whole variable domain, remainder taken from reference TRBV9 and TRBJ2-3, is DSGVTQTPKHLITATGQRVTLRCSPRSGDLSVYWYQQSLDQGLQFLIQYYNGEERAKGNILERFSAQQFPDLHSELNLSSLELGDSALYFCASSVASGSSTDTQYFGPGTRLTVL.

The table lists this clonotype with many counts. This chain joins TRBV28 and TRBJ2-1; TRBD1 matches 10 bases. Germline V gene data show CDR1 as MDHEN and CDR2 as SYDVKM. The CDR3 is 16 residues long. Trimming cost V 1 base and J 3 bases; bases outside gene matches: 3. The CDR3 sequence: CASSLYRTGGYNEQFF. The CDR3 bases are TGTGCCAGCAGTTTATACCGGACAGGGGGCTACAATGAGCAGTTCTTC.

The V call is TRBV30, the J call TRBJ2-1, with D perhaps TRBD1 (6 bases). Germline values: CDR1 GTSNPN, CDR2 SVGIG (reference sequence). Trimming cost V 3 bases and J 1 base, with 16 bases left between them. The CDR3 has 16 amino acids. CDR3 DNA: TGTGCCTGGAGCGTACGGCCCAGGGGTTCCTACAATGAGCAGTTCTTC. As protein: CAWSVRPRGSYNEQFF. The whole variable domain, filled in from reference TRBV30 and TRBJ2-1, reads SQTIHQWPATLVQPVGSPLSLECTVEGTSNPNLYWYRQAAGRGLQLLFYSVGIGQISSEVPQNLSASRPQDRQFILSSKKLLLSDSGFYLCAWSVRPRGSYNEQFFGPGTRLTVL.

Many counts were recorded for this clonotype. At one end, the junction sequence differs from germline, possibly due to a read error. The chain uses TRBV12-3 or TRBV12-4 and TRBJ1-2; TRBD1 aligns across 10 bases. The CDR3 covers 15 residues. CDR3 nucleotides: TGTGCCAGCAGATTAGGACAGGGGGCTAACTATGGCTACACCTTC. Translated: CASRLGQGANYGYTF.

CDR3 bases: TGTGCCTCCCAGGGGAACACCGGGGAGCTGTTTTTT. It yields the protein CASQGNTGELFF. V and J are TRBV7-9 and TRBJ2-2; possible D gene TRBD1, 5 bases. This CDR3 has 12 residues. Germline V gene data show CDR1 as SEHNR and CDR2 as FQNEAQ (reference sequence). Trimming cost V 11 bases and J 1 base, with 8 bases left between them.

The chain recombines TRBV9 with TRBJ1-1, with a weak D call TRBD1 (5 bases). V shed 10 bases and J shed 0 bases, with 10 bases lying between them. This CDR3 contains 12 residues. The germline gives CDR1 SGDLS, CDR2 YYNGEE. The CDR3 protein is CASRALNTEAFF. The CDR3 DNA reads TGTGCCTCCAGGGCCCTGAACACTGAAGCTTTCTTT.

As regards this clonotype: A junction end diverges from the germline sequence, so it may reflect a read error. This sequence joins TRBV7-2 and TRBJ2-7, with 9 positions matching TRBD1. CDR3 size: 17 residues. The germline V gene encodes CDR1 SGHTA and CDR2 FQGNSA. The CDR3: CVSSLAHPRDRVHEQYF. The DNA of the CDR3 is TGTGTCAGCAGCTTAGCCCACCCTAGGGACAGGGTCCACGAGCAGTACTTC.

V is TRBV13 and J is TRBJ1-3; a weak D match, TRBD1 (6 bases). Between the trimmed V and J ends, which lost 7 bases and 0 bases, there was a span of 16 bases. The CDR3 has 16 amino acids. Germline loops: CDR1 PRHDT, CDR2 FYEKMQ (reference sequence). CDR3 DNA sequence: TGTGCCAGCACCCCGAGGGGGGAGACCTCTGGAAACACCATATATTTT. Amino acids: CASTPRGETSGNTIYF.

This clonotype was detected ten times or more. The genes are TRBV4-2 and TRBJ1-1; 9 nucleotides agree with TRBD1. The CDR3 runs 15 residues. Germline assignment: CDR1 LGHNA and CDR2 YNFKEQ. J was trimmed by 0 bases and V by 4 bases; bases with no gene match: 3. The CDR3: CASSPGTGMNTEAFF. The CDR3 DNA is TGTGCCAGCAGCCCAGGGACAGGGATGAACACTGAAGCTTTCTTT.

The chain has TRBV3-1 and TRBJ1-4; D is unresolved. Trimming left V 0 bases short and J 7 bases short, with 15 bases between. Per germline, CDR1 LGHDT and CDR2 YNNKEL (reference sequence). The CDR3 extends over 16 amino acids. For the CDR3, the DNA is TGTGCCAGCAGCCAAGACCCCGTGGGTGCGGGTGAAAAACTGTTTTTT. Protein sequence: CASSQDPVGAGEKLFF.

This clonotype has just a few counts. The chain employs TRBV24-1 and TRBJ2-7; D could derive from TRBD1 or TRBD2 (5 bases each). CDR3 size: 11 residues. Germline CDR1 is KGHDR and CDR2 is SFDVKD. Trimming shortened V by 3 bases and J by 6 bases, and 5 bases separated the two germline ends. CDR3 protein: CATSDGGEQYF. As DNA, the CDR3 is TGTGCCACCAGTGATGGGGGCGAGCAGTACTTC.

This clonotype has more than one count but fewer than ten. This chain links TRBV20-1 with TRBJ1-1; D unresolved. The CDR3 spans 13 residues. Trimming removed 4 bases from V and 1 base from J, with 10 bases in between. Per germline, CDR1 DFQATT and CDR2 SNEGSKA (reference sequence). The CDR3 protein is CSATHTTNTEAFF. In DNA form, the CDR3 reads TGCAGTGCTACCCATACAACGAACACTGAAGCTTTCTTT.

This chain joins TRBV5-5 and TRBJ2-1; TRBD2 matches 7 bases. With V trimmed by 1 base and J by 7 bases, 2 bases remained unmatched. The CDR3 contains 13 residues. CDR1 is SGHKS and CDR2 is YYEKEE in the germline V gene (reference sequence). For the CDR3, the DNA is TGTGCCAGCAGCTTGTGGGGGGGAAATGAGCAGTTCTTC. Amino acids: CASSLWGGNEQFF.

In this sample, this clonotype turned up a few times. This chain links TRBV15 with TRBJ2-7; D may be TRBD1 (6 bases). Germline V gene sequence: CDR1 LNHNV, CDR2 YYDKDF (reference sequence). The V gene lost 4 bases and the J gene lost 2 bases, with 15 bases spanning the gap. This CDR3 spans 15 amino acids. CDR3: CATSTGTWGTYEQYF. The CDR3 bases are TGTGCCACCAGCACCGGGACATGGGGGACCTACGAGCAGTACTTC. The complete variable domain, with remaining parts taken from reference TRBV15 and TRBJ2-7, reads DAMVIQNPRYQVTQFGKPVTLSCSQTLNHNVMYWYQQKSSQAPKLLFHYYDKDFNNEADTPDNFQSRRPNTSFCFLDIRSPGLGDTAMYLCATSTGTWGTYEQYFGPGTRLTVT.